The 12 T cell receptor beta chains reported below all come from one sample, sequenced in a study of T cell changes during pregnancy in multiple sclerosis. The data were produced by immunoSEQ multiplex PCR, yet TCRdb's version contains in-frame clones alone and is incomplete. In the table there are tens of thousands of clones, around 90% of which are singletons. The sample consisted of peripheral blood, taken in the third trimester of pregnancy. These receptors were obtained from a female donor with multiple sclerosis, enrolled in a pregnancy study.

The chain joins TRBV7-9 to TRBJ2-7; D possibly corresponds to TRBD2 (5 bases). The CDR3 spans 12 residues. Germline V gene sequence: CDR1 SEHNR, CDR2 FQNEAQ (reference sequence). With 4 bases removed from V and 3 bases from J, the gap between germline ends came to 7 bases. Here the CDR3 DNA reads TGTGCCAGCAGCTCCAGCGGCTACGAGCAGTACTTC. It translates to CASSSSGYEQYF.

V and J are TRBV12-5 and TRBJ2-1, with no clear D. The CDR3 contains 13 residues. The V gene's germline CDR1 is LGHNT and CDR2 FRNRAP. Deletions cut 7 bases from V and 6 bases from J, with 13 bases between. For the CDR3, the DNA is TGTGCTAGTGCGGGTGGTAGATTCAATGAGCAGTTCTTC. Protein: CASAGGRFNEQFF.

The chain recombines TRBV19 with TRBJ2-7; TRBD2 agrees at 9 bases. Germline V CDR1 and CDR2: LNHDA, SQIVND (reference sequence). The CDR3 runs to 14 residues. The junction had 5 bases not matched to a gene; V was cut back by 5 bases and J by 3 bases. The CDR3 DNA sequence: TGTGCCAGTAGTGATAGCGGGAGTTTCTACGAGCAGTACTTC. Amino acid sequence: CASSDSGSFYEQYF.

The chain uses TRBV28 and TRBJ2-1; 7 bases match TRBD2. CDR1 is MDHEN, CDR2 SYDVKM, per germline. The J segment lost 10 bases and the V segment lost 7 bases, leaving 4 bases of the junction unmatched. The CDR3 loop spans 11 amino acids. CDR3 DNA: TGTGCCAGCACCCTGGGAGGGGAGCAGTTCTTC. Translating gives CASTLGGEQFF.

The rearrangement uses TRBV11-2 and TRBJ2-1; the match to TRBD2 covers 10 bases. The ends lost 1 base at V and 7 bases at J; junction bases unmatched: 4. There are 15 residues in the CDR3. CDR1 and CDR2 from the germline V gene are SGHAT and FQNNGV. The CDR3 spells CASSLGASGRNEQFF. For the CDR3, the DNA is TGTGCCAGCAGCTTAGGGGCTAGCGGGAGAAATGAGCAGTTCTTC.

This chain joins TRBV10-3 and TRBJ2-1, with 16 bases lining up with TRBD2. Germline V CDR1 and CDR2: ENHRY, SYGVKD. The J segment lost 8 bases and the V segment lost 3 bases, leaving 10 bases of the junction unmatched. The CDR3 extends over 18 amino acids. The CDR3 DNA sequence: TGTGCCATCAGTGAAGGCGGGACTAGCGGGAGGGGTGTTCATGAGCAGTTCTTC. Translated: CAISEGGTSGRGVHEQFF.

In this sample, this clone turned up a few times. The chain has TRBV11-2 and TRBJ1-5; D is uncertain. The CDR3 has 14 amino acids. CDR1 SGHAT and CDR2 FQNNGV come from the germline V gene. V lost 3 bases and J 0 bases, leaving 6 bases between the germline ends. CDR3 in DNA: TGTGCCAGCAGCTTGTCAGATAGCAATCAGCCCCAGCATTTT. Translated, it gives CASSLSDSNQPQHF.

The chain recombines TRBV9 with TRBJ2-5, with 8 nucleotides matching TRBD1. The CDR3 is 14 amino acids. Losses at the gene ends were 3 bases for V and 3 bases for J; bases not matched to a gene: 4. From germline, CDR1 is SGDLS and CDR2 YYNGEE. The chain's CDR3 is CASSETGGKETQYF. The CDR3 region has the DNA TGTGCCAGCAGCGAAACAGGGGGGAAAGAGACCCAGTACTTC.

The V gene is TRBV7-2, the J gene TRBJ2-1, with 11 positions matching TRBD2. CDR3 length equals 15 residues. V shed 5 bases, J shed 6 bases, and the junction held 6 bases outside the gene matches. CDR1 and CDR2 from the germline V gene are SGHTA and FQGNSA. The CDR3 region has the DNA TGTGCCAGCAGCCGTCTAGCGGGAGGAACCAATGAGCAGTTCTTC. This encodes CASSRLAGGTNEQFF. The full variable domain, rest sourced from reference TRBV7-2 and TRBJ2-1, is GAGVSQSPSNKVTEKGKDVELRCDPISGHTALYWYRQSLGQGLEFLIYFQGNSAPDKSGLPSDRFSAERTGGSVSTLTIQRTQQEDSAVYLCASSRLAGGTNEQFFGPGTRLTVL.

The chain has TRBV6-1 and TRBJ2-5, with a weak D call TRBD2 (7 bases). With 11 bases removed from V and 4 bases from J, the gap between germline ends came to 23 bases. The CDR3 runs 15 residues. Germline CDR1 is MNHNS and CDR2 is SASEGT. CDR3 sequence: CAGSRGYGLVETQYF. CDR3 bases: TGTGCCGGCTCGAGGGGGTACGGACTAGTAGAGACCCAGTACTTC.

This chain joins TRBV4-1 and TRBJ1-5; TRBD1 matches at 8 bases. The V gene's germline CDR1 is MGHRA and CDR2 YSYEKL. Trimming cost V 1 base and J 4 bases; bases outside gene matches: 3. CDR3 length equals 15 residues. The CDR3 nucleotides are TGCGCCAGCAGCCAAGGACAGGGGAGGAATCAGCCCCAGCATTTT. It codes for CASSQGQGRNQPQHF.

This rearrangement joins TRBV7-9 to TRBJ1-2, with 7 bases lining up with TRBD1. Germline trimming cut 1 base from V and 4 bases from J; bases unmatched to any gene: 9. Germline values: CDR1 SEHNR, CDR2 FQNEAQ (reference sequence). The CDR3 length is 16 residues. The CDR3 region has the DNA TGTGCCAGCAGCTTAGGCCGATACAGGGGTTCCTATGGCTACACCTTC. Translating gives CASSLGRYRGSYGYTF.